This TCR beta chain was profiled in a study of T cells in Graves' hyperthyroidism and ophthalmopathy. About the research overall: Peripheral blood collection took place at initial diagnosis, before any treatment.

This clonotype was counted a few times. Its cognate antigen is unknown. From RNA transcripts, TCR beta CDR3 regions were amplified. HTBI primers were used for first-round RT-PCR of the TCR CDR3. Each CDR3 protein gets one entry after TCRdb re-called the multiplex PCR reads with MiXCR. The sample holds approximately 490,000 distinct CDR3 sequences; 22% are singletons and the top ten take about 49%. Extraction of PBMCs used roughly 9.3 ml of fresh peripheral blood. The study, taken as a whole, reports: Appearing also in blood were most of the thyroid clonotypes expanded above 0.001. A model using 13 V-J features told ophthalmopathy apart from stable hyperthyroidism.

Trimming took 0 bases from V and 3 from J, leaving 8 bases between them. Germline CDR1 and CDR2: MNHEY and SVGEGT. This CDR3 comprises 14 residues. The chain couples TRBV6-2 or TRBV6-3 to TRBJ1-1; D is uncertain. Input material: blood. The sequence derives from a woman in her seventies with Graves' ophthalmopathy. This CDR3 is CASSYSRLYTEAFF. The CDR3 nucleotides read TGTGCCAGCAGTTACTCGAGACTGTACACTGAAGCTTTCTTT.